A selection of T cell receptor beta chains follows, all from one sample in a study of metastatic and nonmetastatic thyroid tumors. TCRdb redid the clone calls on the PCR reads using MiXCR. Counted here are about 41,000 clones, approximately 24% occurring once; the ten biggest clones make up 14%. Sequenced sample: tumor tissue. Receptor source: a female donor with papillary thyroid cancer or a benign thyroid nodule (not recorded which). Some clones in this sample may be carry-over from other donors' samples. Both conserved end residues are part of each CDR3. A D gene is named only where the DNA matches it firmly. A clone size is listed for some rows: how often the clone was seen (once, few, many), or a class if it is expanded.

-	many	TRBV15	TRBJ2-7	CATSRDFGEQASSYEQYF	TGTGCCACCAGCAGAGATTTCGGAGAGCAGGCAAGCTCCTACGAGCAGTACTTC
TRBD1	few	TRBV6-1	TRBJ1-5	CASRVQGALNQPQHF	TGTGCCAGCAGAGTTCAGGGGGCTTTAAATCAGCCCCAGCATTTT
-	few	TRBV5-1	TRBJ1-6	CASSLWGGQSSPLHF	TGCGCCAGCAGCTTGTGGGGAGGGCAAAGTTCACCCCTCCACTTT
-	many	TRBV7-9	TRBJ1-1	CASSFEENTEAFF	TGTGCCAGCAGCTTTGAGGAGAACACTGAAGCTTTCTTT
TRBD1	few	TRBV6-1	TRBJ1-2	CASTIPGQLYGYTF	TGTGCCAGCACCATTCCGGGACAGCTCTATGGCTACACCTTC
TRBD1	many	TRBV27	TRBJ1-2	CASKKGTGGRTNYGYTF	TGTGCCAGCAAAAAAGGGACAGGGGGGAGGACCAACTATGGCTACACCTTC
TRBD1	many	TRBV6-1	TRBJ2-6	CASSNTGAGGANVLTF	TGTGCCAGCAGTAACACAGGGGCAGGGGGGGCCAACGTCCTGACTTTC
-	few	TRBV19	TRBJ2-7	CATSNIYDQYF	TGTGCCACGTCTAACATCTACGATCAGTACTTC
-	many	TRBV18	TRBJ1-1	CASSQTKNTEAFF	TGTGCCAGCTCACAGACAAAAAACACTGAAGCTTTCTTT
-	many	TRBV10-1	TRBJ1-2	CASSESINYGYTF	TGCGCCAGCAGTGAGTCTATTAACTATGGCTACACCTTC
TRBD1	many	TRBV19	TRBJ1-5	CASSLTAGQGNQPQHF	TGTGCCAGTAGTCTGACCGCGGGACAGGGGAATCAGCCCCAGCATTTT
TRBD2	-	TRBV16	TRBJ2-2	CASSFFPSGRWVGDTGELFF	TGTGCCAGCAGCTTCTTCCCTAGCGGGAGGTGGGTAGGGGACACCGGGGAGCTGTTTTTT
-	few	TRBV27	TRBJ2-3	CATRRSPQTDTQYF	TGTGCCACCCGGAGATCCCCCCAAACAGATACGCAGTATTTT
TRBD2	many	TRBV5-1	TRBJ2-2	CASSPLAGPVAGELFF	TGCGCCAGCAGCCCTCTAGCGGGCCCAGTGGCCGGGGAGCTGTTTTTT
-	few	TRBV11-2	TRBJ2-7	CASSPGRVAYEQYF	TGTGCCAGCAGCCCTGGCCGGGTCGCATACGAGCAGTACTTC